A selection of T cell receptor beta chains follows, all from one sample in a study of blood T cell repertoires in COVID-19. Produced via immunoSEQ multiplex PCR; TCRdb's table is partial and in-frame only. Of some 48,000 clones detected, 75% to 85% appear once; the ten largest clones hold 12% to 15%. The sequenced sample was peripheral blood. These receptors all stem from a human donor with acute or convalescent COVID-19. The donor label of this sample is uncertain. CDR3s include the opening cysteine and the closing phenylalanine or tryptophan. Fields, in order: V gene, J gene, CDR3 protein.

>TRBV15|TRBJ2-3
CATSRDVGGTDTQYF
>TRBV28|TRBJ1-2
CASTLVGSRYGYTF
>TRBV30|TRBJ2-5
CAWSVSRETQYF
>TRBV7-3|TRBJ2-7
CASSVTGSEQYF
>TRBV12-5|TRBJ1-2
CAAWTGYGYTF
>TRBV24-1|TRBJ2-2
CATSDPQTGSFTGELFF
>TRBV24-1|TRBJ2-3
CATSDPNKDRFSTDTQYF
>TRBV19|TRBJ2-7
CASSIRSGADEQYF
>TRBV7-3|TRBJ2-3
CASSLQGLAGEDTQYF
>TRBV6-6|TRBJ2-7
CASSYSSAGADYEQYF
>TRBV7-9|TRBJ2-3
CACATSGNTDTQYF
>TRBV6-5|TRBJ2-6
CASSYTSSGANVLTF
>TRBV7-2|TRBJ1-1
CASSLGTGRAEAFF
>TRBV11-3|TRBJ1-4
CASSLLEGEKLFF
>TRBV4-1|TRBJ2-7
CASSHGTAYEQYF
>TRBV7-5|TRBJ1-2
CARSLEGRAYGYTF
>TRBV30|TRBJ1-3
CAWGWEGIAGNTIYF
>TRBV10-3|TRBJ1-2
CAISGGQSYGYTF
>TRBV6-5|TRBJ1-5
CASSSGQGVQPQHF
>TRBV12-3/TRBV12-4|TRBJ2-7
CASSFRVYEQYF
>TRBV10-3|TRBJ2-2
CAIRAGETGELFF
>TRBV7-9|TRBJ2-1
CASSPTSRAYNEQFF
>TRBV4-3|TRBJ2-1
CASSQERYTYNEQFF
>TRBV10-2|TRBJ2-3
CASSENRAVRAGAITDTQYF
>TRBV25-1|TRBJ1-1
CASSPGAGVAEAFF
>TRBV6-5|TRBJ1-2
CASSFRDRGYGYTF
>TRBV6-6|TRBJ2-5
CAGSGRAEETQYF
>TRBV21-1|TRBJ2-3
CASSKDNSGYLRLAGGPLDTQYF
>TRBV28|TRBJ1-3
CASRSAKSPSVGNTIYF
>TRBV10-3|TRBJ2-7
CAISDPLARHEQYF
>TRBV18|TRBJ2-5
CASSASRQGSEAQYF
>TRBV4-2|TRBJ1-1
CASSHPGHLNTEAFF
>TRBV6-5|TRBJ2-1
CASSYSTGGGRNEQFF
>TRBV2|TRBJ1-2
CASRDPRGGGYGYTF
>TRBV11-2|TRBJ1-2
CASSYQGASEGYTF
>TRBV6-5|TRBJ2-3
CASSSTLAGGTDTQYF
>TRBV30|TRBJ2-2
CAWSVRGRVYTGELFF
>TRBV3-1/TRBV3-2|TRBJ1-1
CASSSLGLEAFF
>TRBV19|TRBJ1-3
CASNLDSSGNTIYF
>TRBV5-5|TRBJ1-2
CASSLGTGLVGYTF
>TRBV24-1|TRBJ2-5
CATSDPTGPQETQYF
>TRBV3-1/TRBV3-2|TRBJ1-3
CASSQTYSSGNTIYF
>TRBV19|TRBJ2-3
CASTTDGGGLASTDTQYF
>TRBV2|TRBJ2-1
CASRGLAINEQFF